The 16 T cell receptor beta chains listed next were all sequenced from one sample in a study of T-cell reconstitution after alpha-beta-depleted transplantation in children. Unique molecular identifiers were incorporated into the prepared TCRbeta library. TCRdb independently ran MiXCR on the PCR reads; one entry per CDR3 protein. The sample holds around 450,000 distinct CDR3 sequences, 43% seen once. The source material was PBMCs, sampled before TCRalphabeta/CD19-depleted stem cell transplant. The source is a girl aged 2 to 9 with aplastic anemia, due to receive a stem cell transplant.

This clonotype was counted once. J is TRBJ2-7 and V is TRBV6-2 or TRBV6-3, with 8 positions matching TRBD2. This CDR3 region has 15 residues. The germline V gene has CDR1 MNHEY and CDR2 SVGEGT. V lost 2 bases and J lost 2; bases outside the gene matches: 5. In nucleotides, the CDR3 is TGTGCCAGCAGTTACCAGACGGGGGGGACCTACGAGCAGTACTTC. Translation gives CASSYQTGGTYEQYF.

The gene calls are TRBV15 and TRBJ2-3; 8 bases agree with TRBD2. CDR3 length equals 18 residues. The germline CDR1 and CDR2 sequences are LNHNV and YYDKDF (reference sequence). V was pared by 4 bases and J by 6 bases, with 18 bases of the junction left unmatched. The CDR3 is CATSIGAAGALFRDTQYF. The DNA of the CDR3 is TGTGCCACCAGCATCGGCGCAGCGGGAGCCCTTTTTAGGGATACGCAGTATTTT.

This clonotype was observed at least ten times. Written as DNA, the CDR3 is TGTGCTAGTGGCCCCAGACTGTTCAATGAGCAGTTCTTC. Translation gives CASGPRLFNEQFF. J is TRBJ2-1 and V is TRBV12-5, with no clear D. From germline, CDR1 is LGHNT and CDR2 FRNRAP. V dropped 6 bases and J dropped 6 bases, with 12 bases sitting between them. The CDR3 runs 13 residues.

The V and J genes are TRBV21-1 and TRBJ1-3; no check of the table's D call, TRBD1, against the DNA was made. TRBV21-1 is annotated as a pseudogene. The CDR3 has 15 residues. The CDR3: CASSHRRTAGNTIYF. The CDR3 DNA sequence: TGTGCCAGCAGCCACAGGAGAACGGCTGGAAACACCATATATTTT.

The chain combines TRBV7-9 with TRBJ2-5; 7 bases map to TRBD2. This CDR3 is built from 14 residues. Germline lookup yields CDR1 SEHNR and CDR2 FQNEAQ (reference sequence). With V trimmed by 2 bases and J by 3 bases, 3 bases remained unmatched. The CDR3 nucleotides read TGTGCCAGCAGCTTAATGGCGGGGGAAGAGACCCAGTACTTC. Amino acids: CASSLMAGEETQYF.

This clonotype appeared many times. The chain has TRBV20-1 and TRBJ1-2, with D unresolved. This CDR3 is 15 amino acids long. CDR1 is DFQATT and CDR2 is SNEGSKA in the germline V gene (reference sequence). V was clipped by 3 bases and J by 4 bases, with 18 bases between them. The CDR3 DNA reads TGCAGTGCTAGTCGACTCGAGGGTAGGCTCTATGGCTACACCTTC. Its translation: CSASRLEGRLYGYTF.

This clonotype has only a few counts. The chain carries TRBV3-1 and TRBJ2-5, with TRBD2 identical over 7 bases. Per the germline V gene, CDR1 is LGHDT and CDR2 is YNNKEL (reference sequence). The CDR3 totals 16 residues. The J segment lost 5 bases and the V segment lost 1 base, leaving 10 bases of the junction unmatched. The CDR3 DNA follows: TGTGCCAGCAGCCAAGGGTATGGGGAGGGCGGGGAGACCCAGTACTTC. It specifies CASSQGYGEGGETQYF.

The V gene is TRBV7-3, the J gene TRBJ2-1; 13 nucleotides agree with TRBD2. Germline CDR1 is SGHTA and CDR2 is FQGTGA. The J segment lost 7 bases and the V segment lost 5 bases, leaving 14 bases of the junction unmatched. The CDR3 is 18 amino acids. The CDR3 here is CASSQEPTSGGAWNEQFF. The CDR3 DNA reads TGTGCCAGCAGCCAAGAGCCCACTAGCGGGGGGGCATGGAATGAGCAGTTCTTC. Drawing the rest from reference TRBV7-3 and TRBJ2-1, the complete variable domain is GAGVSQTPSNKVTEKGKYVELRCDPISGHTALYWYRQSLGQGPEFLIYFQGTGAADDSGLPNDRFFAVRPEGSVSTLKIQRTERGDSAVYLCASSQEPTSGGAWNEQFFGPGTRLTVL.

Details on this clonotype: A read error may explain this, as a much larger clone is one base away. The chain employs TRBV11-3 and TRBJ1-5; 10 bases fit TRBD1. CDR3 length: 15 amino acids. Germline V gene data show CDR1 as SGHNT and CDR2 as YENEEA. V lost 4 bases to trimming and J lost 2 bases; unmatched junction nucleotides: 2. CDR3 residues: CASSWDRGGNQPQHF. The CDR3, as DNA: TGTGCCAGCAGCTGGGACAGGGGTGGCAATCAGCCCCAGCATTTT.

The chain recombines TRBV5-1 with TRBJ2-1; D unclear. The V gene's germline CDR1 is SGHRS and CDR2 YFSETQ. Between the trimmed V and J ends, which lost 0 bases and 9 bases, there was a span of 10 bases. The CDR3 sequence is 13 residues long. The CDR3 coding sequence is TGCGCCAGCAGCTTGGCCCCAATAACTGAGCAGTTCTTC. This sequence encodes CASSLAPITEQFF.

This chain links TRBV20-1 with TRBJ1-5; D is ambiguous. V lost 3 bases to trimming and J lost 8 bases, with 11 bases between them. The length of the CDR3 is 12 residues. CDR1 and CDR2 from the germline V gene are DFQATT and SNEGSKA (reference sequence). The CDR3 DNA sequence: TGCAGTGCTAGGAGGGTGGGTAAGCCCCAGCATTTT. This sequence encodes CSARRVGKPQHF.

This clonotype was detected ten times or more. The rearrangement joins TRBV20-1 to TRBJ1-5; D is uncertain. V dropped 6 bases and J dropped 5 bases, with 14 bases sitting between them. Germline-derived CDR1 and CDR2 are DFQATT and SNEGSKA (reference sequence). The CDR3 runs to 13 residues. This CDR3 reads CSAGIPLDQPQHF. The CDR3 DNA reads as TGCAGTGCAGGCATCCCCCTTGATCAGCCCCAGCATTTT.

This CDR3 reads CSSSTGLADYNEQFF. CDR3 DNA: TGCAGTTCTTCTACGGGACTAGCGGACTACAATGAGCAGTTCTTC. This chain uses TRBV20-1 with TRBJ2-1; 11 bases line up with TRBD2. This CDR3 has 15 amino acids. Germline V CDR1 and CDR2: DFQATT, SNEGSKA (reference sequence). The V and J ends lost 8 bases and 3 bases, in that order; junction bases with no gene match: 9.

V gene TRBV11-3 combines with J gene TRBJ1-3; the D is unclear. Germline V lookup: CDR1 SGHNT, CDR2 YENEEA. The CDR3 consists of 14 residues. The V end was cut by 5 bases, the J end by 4 bases, with 12 bases between. The CDR3 sequence is CASSLGPTGNTIYF. The CDR3 DNA sequence: TGTGCCAGCAGCCTGGGCCCTACCGGAAACACCATATATTTT. The whole variable domain, remainder taken from reference TRBV11-3 and TRBJ1-3, is EAGVVQSPRYKIIEKKQPVAFWCNPISGHNTLYWYLQNLGQGPELLIRYENEEAVDDSQLPKDRFSAERLKGVDSTLKIQPAELGDSAVYLCASSLGPTGNTIYFGEGSWLTVV.

This clonotype was picked up one time. This chain links TRBV29-1 with TRBJ2-3, with D perhaps being TRBD1 or TRBD2 (9 bases each). There are 14 residues in the CDR3. Trimming left V 7 bases short and J 4 bases short, with 18 bases between. The germline gives CDR1 SQVTM, CDR2 ANQGSEA. The CDR3 spells CSASGTGFADTQYF. CDR3 sequence (DNA): TGCAGCGCTAGCGGGACAGGGTTCGCAGATACGCAGTATTTT.

This clonotype was observed a handful of times. The chain joins TRBV20-1 to TRBJ2-7, with 10 bases matching TRBD2. The CDR3 contains 15 residues. The germline V gene has CDR1 DFQATT and CDR2 SNEGSKA (reference sequence). V shed 4 bases and J 5 bases; nucleotides not matched to a gene: 11. The CDR3 reads CSAILAGGPTHEQYF. CDR3 in DNA: TGCAGTGCTATTTTAGCGGGAGGTCCTACCCACGAGCAGTACTTC.